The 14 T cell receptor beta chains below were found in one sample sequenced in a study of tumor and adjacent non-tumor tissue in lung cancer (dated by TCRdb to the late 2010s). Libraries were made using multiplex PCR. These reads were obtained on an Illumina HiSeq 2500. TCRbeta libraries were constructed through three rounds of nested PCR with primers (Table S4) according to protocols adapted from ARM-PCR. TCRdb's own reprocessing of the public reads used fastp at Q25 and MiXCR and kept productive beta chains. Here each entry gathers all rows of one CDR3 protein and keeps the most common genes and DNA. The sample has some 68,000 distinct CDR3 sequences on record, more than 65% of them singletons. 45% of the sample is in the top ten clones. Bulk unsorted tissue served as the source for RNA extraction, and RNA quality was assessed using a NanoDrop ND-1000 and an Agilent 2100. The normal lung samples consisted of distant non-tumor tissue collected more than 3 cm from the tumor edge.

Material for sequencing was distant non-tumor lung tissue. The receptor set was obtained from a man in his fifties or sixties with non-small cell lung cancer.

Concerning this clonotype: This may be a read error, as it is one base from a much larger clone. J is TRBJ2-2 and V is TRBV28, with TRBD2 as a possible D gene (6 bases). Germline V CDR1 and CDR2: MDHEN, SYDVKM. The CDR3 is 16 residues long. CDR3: CVSWRGGFANTGELFF. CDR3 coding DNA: TGTGTCAGCTGGAGGGGCGGGTTTGCGAACACCGGGGAGCTGTTTTTT.

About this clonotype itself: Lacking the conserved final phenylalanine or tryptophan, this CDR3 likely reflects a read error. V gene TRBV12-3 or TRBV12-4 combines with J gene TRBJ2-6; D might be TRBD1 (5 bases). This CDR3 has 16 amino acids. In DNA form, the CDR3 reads TGTGCCACCTGGACGGAGCTGGTCTCTGGGGCCAACCTCCTGACTTTA. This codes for CATWTELVSGANLLTL.

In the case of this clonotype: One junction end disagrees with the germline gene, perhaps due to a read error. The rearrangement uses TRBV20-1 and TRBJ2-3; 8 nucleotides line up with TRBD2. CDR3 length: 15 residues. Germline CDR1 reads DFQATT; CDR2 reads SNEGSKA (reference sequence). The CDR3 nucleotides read TGCGGTGCTGGTGGGCTAGCGGGTTTCACAGATACGCAGTATTTT. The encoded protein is CGAGGLAGFTDTQYF.

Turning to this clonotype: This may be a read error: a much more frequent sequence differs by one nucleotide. The DNA of the CDR3 is TGTGCCAGCAAGGCAGCGCCGGCGATTAGTGTGCAGTTCTTC. Its protein is CASKAAPAISVQFF. The chain is built from TRBV2 and TRBJ2-1, with unresolved D. Germline V gene sequence: CDR1 SNHLY, CDR2 FYNNEI. The V end was cut by 7 bases, the J end by 12 bases, with 22 bases between. The CDR3 is made up of 14 amino acids. The entire variable domain, with the rest obtained from reference TRBV2 and TRBJ2-1, is as follows: EPEVTQTPSHQVTQMGQEVILRCVPISNHLYFYWYRQILGQKVEFLVSFYNNEISEKSEIFDDQFSVERPDGSNFTLKIRSTKLEDSAMYFCASKAAPAISVQFFGPGTRLTVL.

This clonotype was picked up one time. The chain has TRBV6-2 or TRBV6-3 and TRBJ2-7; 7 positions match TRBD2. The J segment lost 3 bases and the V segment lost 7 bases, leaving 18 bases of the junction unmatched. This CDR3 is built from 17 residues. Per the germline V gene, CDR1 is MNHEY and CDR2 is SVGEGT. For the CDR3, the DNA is TGTGCCAGCAATCAAACTCCGGGACTAAAGGGAGTCTACGAGCAGTACTTC. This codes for CASNQTPGLKGVYEQYF.

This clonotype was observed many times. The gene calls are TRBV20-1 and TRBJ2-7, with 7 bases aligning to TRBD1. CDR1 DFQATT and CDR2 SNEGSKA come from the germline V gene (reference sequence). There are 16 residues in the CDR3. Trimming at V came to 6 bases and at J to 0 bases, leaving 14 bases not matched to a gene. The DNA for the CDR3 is TGCAGTGCCCCCGCCCTCGGACAGGTGGGCTCCTACGAGCAGTACTTC. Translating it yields CSAPALGQVGSYEQYF.

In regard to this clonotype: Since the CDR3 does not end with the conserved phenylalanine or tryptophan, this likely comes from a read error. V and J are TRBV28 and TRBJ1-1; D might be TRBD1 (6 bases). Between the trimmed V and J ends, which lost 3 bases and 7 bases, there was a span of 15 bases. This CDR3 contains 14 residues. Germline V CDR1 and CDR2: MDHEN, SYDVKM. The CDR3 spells CASSFWETGNEAFL. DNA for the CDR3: TGTGCCAGCAGTTTTTGGGAAACAGGGAATGAAGCTTTCCTT.

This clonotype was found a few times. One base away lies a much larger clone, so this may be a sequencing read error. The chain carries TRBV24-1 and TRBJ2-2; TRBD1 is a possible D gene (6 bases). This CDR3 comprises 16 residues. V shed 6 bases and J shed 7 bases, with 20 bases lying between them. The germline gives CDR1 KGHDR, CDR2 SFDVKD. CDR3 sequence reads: CATSNTETGSDGELFF. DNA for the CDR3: TGTGCCACCAGTAATACCGAGACAGGTTCCGACGGGGAGCTGTTTTTT.

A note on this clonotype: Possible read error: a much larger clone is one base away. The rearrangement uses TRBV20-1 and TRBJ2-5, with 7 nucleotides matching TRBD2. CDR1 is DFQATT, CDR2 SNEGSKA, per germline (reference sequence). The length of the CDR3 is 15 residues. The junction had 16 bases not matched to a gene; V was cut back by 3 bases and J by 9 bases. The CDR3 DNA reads TGCAGTGCTAGGGACCGTCGCGGGAGTGGGGAGGCCCAGTACTTC. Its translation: CSARDRRGSGEAQYF.

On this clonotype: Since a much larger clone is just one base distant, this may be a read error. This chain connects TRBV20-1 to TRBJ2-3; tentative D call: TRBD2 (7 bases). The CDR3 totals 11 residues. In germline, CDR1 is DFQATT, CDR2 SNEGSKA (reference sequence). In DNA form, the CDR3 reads TGCAATGCTAGGGGGGGCGTTTCGCAGTATTTT. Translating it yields CNARGGVSQYF.

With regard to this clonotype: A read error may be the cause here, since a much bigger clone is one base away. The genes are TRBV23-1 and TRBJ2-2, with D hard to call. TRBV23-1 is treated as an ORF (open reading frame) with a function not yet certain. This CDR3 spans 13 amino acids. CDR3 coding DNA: TGCACCAGCAGTCATACAGCCCACGGGGAGCTGTTTTTT. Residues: CTSSHTAHGELFF.

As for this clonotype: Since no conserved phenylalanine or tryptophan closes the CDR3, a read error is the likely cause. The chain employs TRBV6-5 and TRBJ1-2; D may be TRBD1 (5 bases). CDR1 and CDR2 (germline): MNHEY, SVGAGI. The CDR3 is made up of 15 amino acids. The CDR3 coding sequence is TGTGCTAGCAGTTACTCCAACCAGGGATGGTATTGCTACACCCTC. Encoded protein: CASSYSNQGWYCYTL.

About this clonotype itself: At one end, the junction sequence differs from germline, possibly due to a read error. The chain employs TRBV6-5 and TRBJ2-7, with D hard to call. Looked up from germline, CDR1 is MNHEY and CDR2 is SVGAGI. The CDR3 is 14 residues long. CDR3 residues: CASSYYAGPYEQYF. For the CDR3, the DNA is TGTGCAAGCAGTTACTATGCCGGACCATACGAGCAGTACTTC.

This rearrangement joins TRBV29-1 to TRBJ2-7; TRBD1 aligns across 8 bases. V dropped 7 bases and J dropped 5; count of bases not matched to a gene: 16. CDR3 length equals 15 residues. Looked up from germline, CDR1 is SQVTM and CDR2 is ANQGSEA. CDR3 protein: CSATRRGQDPHEQYF. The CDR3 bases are TGCAGCGCAACAAGGAGGGGACAGGATCCCCACGAGCAGTACTTC.